This is a list of T cell receptor beta chains from one sample in a study of blood T cell repertoires in COVID-19. Repertoires were generated with immunoSEQ multiplex PCR, while TCRdb's copy carries only in-frame clones and drops some. The profile shows more than 35,000 clones, about 88% of them singletons. The sequenced sample consisted of peripheral blood. The receptors derive from a man in his 60s with active COVID-19. Both conserved end residues are trimmed from each CDR3. Each record gives: D gene, CDR3 length, V gene, J gene, CDR3 protein. The D gene is left open where the match is weak.

>TRBD2|16|TRBV9|TRBJ2-1
ASSVEDPGTSYLNEQF
>.|13|TRBV6-1|TRBJ2-3
ASSESPGITDTQY
>.|12|TRBV10-3|TRBJ2-7
AISDLVRVGEQY
>.|15|TRBV9|TRBJ2-1
ASSLSARDNQVGEQF
>.|12|TRBV5-5|TRBJ1-1
ASSLDILNTEAF
>.|9|TRBV5-6|TRBJ2-7
ASSSLYEQY
>.|10|TRBV12-2|TRBJ2-1
ASRLRQDEQF
>TRBD1|12|TRBV10-3|TRBJ1-1
AISGGTGAMEAF
>TRBD2|11|TRBV7-3|TRBJ2-7
ASSRTSGYEQY
>.|9|TRBV6-5|TRBJ1-6
ASNRESPLH
>.|14|TRBV10-3|TRBJ1-2
AARREGPNSNYGYT
>TRBD2|12|TRBV27|TRBJ2-7
ASSQRLAGSKQY
>TRBD1|12|TRBV30|TRBJ2-2
AWTRQGGSGELF
>.|15|TRBV9|TRBJ2-3
ASSVRAEGTPADTQY
>.|11|TRBV5-1|TRBJ2-1
ASSYRGNNEQF
>.|11|TRBV19|TRBJ2-3
ASSPSGADTQY
>TRBD2|15|TRBV24-1|TRBJ2-3
ATSDSGSGRATDTQY
>TRBD1|13|TRBV28|TRBJ2-5
ASSQTGGGVETQY
>.|11|TRBV6-5|TRBJ1-2
ASSRTANYGYT
>.|14|TRBV9|TRBJ2-7
ASSVSAGSGSYEQY
>TRBD1|12|TRBV5-6|TRBJ1-2
ASSLGGGGYGYT
>.|11|TRBV25-1|TRBJ2-7
ASRKGINYEQY
>.|13|TRBV3-1/TRBV3-2|TRBJ2-1
ASSQSPLTHNEQF
>TRBD2|13|TRBV2|TRBJ2-1
ARTATSGTYNEQF
>TRBD1|11|TRBV19|TRBJ2-7
ASKDRYSYEQY
>.|12|TRBV19|TRBJ1-1
ASSIGVANTEAF
>.|11|TRBV2|TRBJ2-5
ASSANSGETQY
>.|13|TRBV29-1|TRBJ2-3
SVDGGAKGTDTQY
>.|11|TRBV7-2|TRBJ2-3
ASSFTRTDTQY
>.|12|TRBV2|TRBJ2-5
ASSWGGRQETQY
>.|13|TRBV7-2|TRBJ2-2
ASSLADSNTGELF
>TRBD1|14|TRBV19|TRBJ1-2
ASRPDGTGVPYGYT
>.|13|TRBV9|TRBJ2-1
ASSVMTSTYNEQF
>.|12|TRBV5-1|TRBJ1-1
ASSFGEGNTEAF
>.|10|TRBV7-9|TRBJ2-4
ASSLDLARVY
>TRBD1|12|TRBV6-5|TRBJ2-1
ASKFWTGVDEQF
>.|13|TRBV5-8|TRBJ2-1
ASSEDFASYNEQF
>TRBD1|11|TRBV6-6|TRBJ1-2
ASIGQGNYGYT
>TRBD2|13|TRBV7-6|TRBJ2-1
ASSGTSGEYNEQF
>TRBD1|12|TRBV7-9|TRBJ2-1
ASSFPDRYNEQF
>.|10|TRBV6-2/TRBV6-3|TRBJ2-7
ASSYVTYEQY
>TRBD1|17|TRBV6-8|TRBJ1-4
ASSRASGQVIATNEKLF
>.|13|TRBV6-5|TRBJ2-3
ASSYSGTGTDTQY
>TRBD1|11|TRBV20-1|TRBJ1-1
SASGGTGTEAF
>.|11|TRBV15|TRBJ2-5
ATRGGGVETQY